Listed below are T cell receptor beta chains from one sample, sequenced in a study of T cells in Graves' hyperthyroidism and ophthalmopathy. A single record per CDR3 protein comes from TCRdb applying MiXCR to the multiplex PCR reads. The sample comprises roughly 700,000 distinct CDR3 sequences, 35% of which are singletons, and 30% to 40% rests with the top ten. The sample consisted of blood. The receptors here all came from a woman aged 40 to 55 with Graves' hyperthyroidism. The CDR3 runs from the conserved cysteine through the conserved F or W. The D gene is left open where the match is weak. A row's size may be missing; if present it is once, few, many or a size class.

D gene: -; V gene: TRBV25-1; clone size: many; J gene: TRBJ2-7; CDR3 protein: CASSELDRSAYEQYF; CDR3 DNA: TGTGCCAGCAGTGAACTAGACAGGTCAGCCTACGAGCAGTACTTC
D gene: TRBD1; V gene: TRBV11-2; clone size: few; J gene: TRBJ2-5; CDR3 protein: CASSLNSAGGGQETQYF; CDR3 DNA: TGTGCCAGCAGCTTAAACTCGGCAGGGGGTGGTCAAGAGACCCAGTACTTC
D gene: TRBD1; V gene: TRBV7-9; clone size: -; J gene: TRBJ1-1; CDR3 protein: CASSERTGKAEAFF; CDR3 DNA: TGTGCCAGCAGCGAAAGGACAGGGAAAGCTGAAGCTTTCTTT
D gene: TRBD1; V gene: TRBV5-1; clone size: -; J gene: TRBJ1-4; CDR3 protein: CASSADRRSEKLFF; CDR3 DNA: TGCGCCAGCAGCGCGGACAGGCGGAGTGAAAAACTGTTTTTT
D gene: -; V gene: TRBV29-1; clone size: many; J gene: TRBJ2-2; CDR3 protein: CSAGTLNTGELFF; CDR3 DNA: TGCAGCGCTGGGACCTTGAACACCGGGGAGCTGTTTTTT
D gene: -; V gene: TRBV7-2; clone size: -; J gene: TRBJ2-7; CDR3 protein: CASSQAHPISYEQYF; CDR3 DNA: TGCGCCAGCAGCCAAGCCCACCCGATCTCCTACGAGCAGTACTTC
D gene: -; V gene: TRBV7-9; clone size: -; J gene: TRBJ2-7; CDR3 protein: CASSSPDGTYEQYF; CDR3 DNA: TGTGCCAGCAGCTCACCAGACGGAACCTACGAGCAGTACTTC
D gene: -; V gene: TRBV11-2; clone size: -; J gene: TRBJ1-1; CDR3 protein: CASSGSARTEAFF; CDR3 DNA: TGTGCCAGCAGCGGGTCGGCACGGACTGAAGCTTTCTTT
D gene: -; V gene: TRBV7-9; clone size: many; J gene: TRBJ1-2; CDR3 protein: CASSSTMAGQGYTF; CDR3 DNA: TGTGCCAGCAGCTCGACGATGGCGGGGCAGGGCTACACCTTC
D gene: -; V gene: TRBV19; clone size: -; J gene: TRBJ1-1; CDR3 protein: CASSKQAGEAFF; CDR3 DNA: TGTGCCAGTAGTAAGCAGGCGGGTGAAGCTTTCTTT
D gene: TRBD1; V gene: TRBV7-8; clone size: many; J gene: TRBJ1-4; CDR3 protein: CASSLGTAEKLFF; CDR3 DNA: TGTGCCAGCAGCTTGGGGACAGCTGAAAAACTGTTTTTT
D gene: -; V gene: TRBV6-5; clone size: few; J gene: TRBJ1-2; CDR3 protein: CASTPEINYGYTF; CDR3 DNA: TGTGCCAGCACCCCAGAGATTAACTATGGCTACACCTTC
D gene: TRBD1; V gene: TRBV20-1; clone size: -; J gene: TRBJ2-5; CDR3 protein: CSARVLQGSQETQYF; CDR3 DNA: TGCAGTGCTAGAGTCTTACAGGGGTCCCAAGAGACCCAGTACTTC
D gene: -; V gene: TRBV3-1; clone size: -; J gene: TRBJ1-2; CDR3 protein: CASSRDPAYGYTF; CDR3 DNA: TGTGCCAGCAGCCGAGATCCGGCCTATGGCTACACCTTC
D gene: -; V gene: TRBV10-3; clone size: many; J gene: TRBJ1-6; CDR3 protein: CAIRGGPEDSPLHF; CDR3 DNA: TGTGCCATCAGAGGGGGGCCCGAAGATTCACCCCTCCACTTT
D gene: -; V gene: TRBV19; clone size: -; J gene: TRBJ1-1; CDR3 protein: CASSIDGRGSYTEAFF; CDR3 DNA: TGTGCCAGTAGTATAGACGGAAGGGGGTCGTACACTGAAGCTTTCTTT
D gene: TRBD2; V gene: TRBV20-1; clone size: -; J gene: TRBJ2-5; CDR3 protein: CSTGTSGRNETQYF; CDR3 DNA: TGCAGTACAGGGACTAGCGGGAGAAATGAGACCCAGTACTTC
D gene: -; V gene: TRBV4-3; clone size: many; J gene: TRBJ1-2; CDR3 protein: CASSQASYGYTF; CDR3 DNA: TGCGCCAGCAGCCAAGCCTCTTATGGCTACACCTTC
D gene: -; V gene: TRBV15; clone size: many; J gene: TRBJ1-4; CDR3 protein: CATSRVNPPLREKLFF; CDR3 DNA: TGTGCCACCAGCAGAGTTAATCCCCCCCTTAGGGAAAAACTGTTTTTT
D gene: -; V gene: TRBV7-2; clone size: many; J gene: TRBJ2-7; CDR3 protein: CASSWGRAYEQYF; CDR3 DNA: TGTGCCAGCAGCTGGGGGAGAGCCTACGAGCAGTACTTC
D gene: -; V gene: TRBV9; clone size: many; J gene: TRBJ1-1; CDR3 protein: CASSVHMNTEAFF; CDR3 DNA: TGTGCCAGCAGCGTCCATATGAACACTGAAGCTTTCTTT
D gene: TRBD1; V gene: TRBV7-2; clone size: many; J gene: TRBJ2-5; CDR3 protein: CASRLQGNALGAQYF; CDR3 DNA: TGTGCCAGCAGACTACAGGGGAACGCGCTGGGGGCCCAGTACTTC
D gene: -; V gene: TRBV28; clone size: few; J gene: TRBJ2-2; CDR3 protein: CASSFRGMNTGELFF; CDR3 DNA: TGTGCCAGCAGTTTTCGCGGGATGAACACCGGGGAGCTGTTTTTT
D gene: -; V gene: TRBV6-5; clone size: few; J gene: TRBJ1-5; CDR3 protein: CASAGANNQPQHF; CDR3 DNA: TGTGCCAGCGCGGGGGCGAACAATCAGCCCCAGCATTTT
D gene: -; V gene: TRBV7-9; clone size: many; J gene: TRBJ1-1; CDR3 protein: CASSLDRTGGTEAFF; CDR3 DNA: TGTGCCAGCAGCTTAGATAGGACGGGAGGCACTGAAGCTTTCTTT
D gene: -; V gene: TRBV19; clone size: few; J gene: TRBJ1-2; CDR3 protein: CASSIYLGTVDYGYTF; CDR3 DNA: TGTGCCAGTAGTATTTATTTGGGTACTGTCGATTATGGCTACACCTTC
D gene: -; V gene: TRBV12-3/TRBV12-4; clone size: many; J gene: TRBJ1-1; CDR3 protein: CASSEQANAGEAFF; CDR3 DNA: TGTGCCAGCAGTGAACAGGCTAATGCTGGTGAAGCTTTCTTT
D gene: -; V gene: TRBV15; clone size: -; J gene: TRBJ2-2; CDR3 protein: CATSKQPTLLPGTGELFF; CDR3 DNA: TGTGCCACCAGCAAACAGCCAACTCTACTACCCGGCACCGGGGAGCTGTTTTTT
D gene: -; V gene: TRBV5-1; clone size: many; J gene: TRBJ1-1; CDR3 protein: CASSFDHLNTEAFF; CDR3 DNA: TGCGCCAGCAGCTTCGATCACTTGAACACTGAAGCTTTCTTT
D gene: -; V gene: TRBV16; clone size: many; J gene: TRBJ1-1; CDR3 protein: CASSQSLGTEAFF; CDR3 DNA: TGTGCCAGCAGCCAATCGTTGGGGACTGAAGCTTTCTTT
D gene: -; V gene: TRBV7-2; clone size: few; J gene: TRBJ2-7; CDR3 protein: CASSLARQGTEQYF; CDR3 DNA: TGTGCCAGCAGCTTAGCCCGCCAGGGCACCGAGCAGTACTTC
D gene: -; V gene: TRBV5-1; clone size: many; J gene: TRBJ1-2; CDR3 protein: CASSSGADYGYTF; CDR3 DNA: TGCGCCAGCAGCTCCGGGGCGGACTATGGCTACACCTTC
D gene: -; V gene: TRBV7-7; clone size: -; J gene: TRBJ2-3; CDR3 protein: CASSNALEETQYF; CDR3 DNA: TGTGCTAGCAGCAACGCGCTCGAGGAAACGCAGTATTTT
D gene: -; V gene: TRBV13; clone size: -; J gene: TRBJ1-3; CDR3 protein: CASSLAISSDSGTTIYF; CDR3 DNA: TGTGCCAGCAGCTTAGCTATTTCGTCAGACTCTGGAACCACCATATATTTT
D gene: -; V gene: TRBV25-1; clone size: once; J gene: TRBJ1-2; CDR3 protein: CASSQRGYGGYTF; CDR3 DNA: TGTGCCAGCAGTCAAAGGGGCTACGGTGGCTACACCTTC
D gene: TRBD2; V gene: TRBV9; clone size: many; J gene: TRBJ2-7; CDR3 protein: CASSVGLAEAYEQYF; CDR3 DNA: TGTGCCAGCAGCGTGGGTCTAGCGGAGGCCTACGAGCAGTACTTC
D gene: -; V gene: TRBV29-1; clone size: -; J gene: TRBJ1-4; CDR3 protein: CSVLGDTRNEKLFF; CDR3 DNA: TGCAGCGTTTTGGGCGATACCAGGAATGAAAAACTGTTTTTT
D gene: -; V gene: TRBV9; clone size: -; J gene: TRBJ1-5; CDR3 protein: CASSVDGGDPPQHF; CDR3 DNA: TGTGCCAGCAGCGTAGATGGGGGGGATCCACCCCAGCATTTT
D gene: TRBD1; V gene: TRBV19; clone size: -; J gene: TRBJ1-5; CDR3 protein: CASSRDRLDQPRHF; CDR3 DNA: TGTGCCAGTAGTAGGGACAGGCTTGATCAGCCCCGGCATTTT
D gene: -; V gene: TRBV7-2; clone size: -; J gene: TRBJ2-7; CDR3 protein: CASSQDRTPPVYEQYF; CDR3 DNA: TGCGCCAGCAGCCAAGATCGCACCCCTCCGGTCTACGAGCAGTACTTC